The entry that follows covers one T cell receptor beta chain sequence. CDR1 is LNHDA and CDR2 is SQIVND in the germline V gene (reference sequence). The CDR3 is 15 amino acids. V was clipped by 3 bases and J by 4 bases, with 13 bases between them. Sequenced by immunoSEQ multiplex PCR; TCRdb stores in-frame clones only, minus some. The sample contains 110,000 to 150,000 clones, 85% of which appear only once. The sample is drawn from a study of blood T cell repertoires in COVID-19. About the research overall: T cells, B-cell-depleted T cells, or PBMCs provided the cDNA or gDNA that served as material.

Which cohort a participant joined came from the clinical history participants gave. The TCR was taken from a woman in her 40s who had recovered from COVID-19. The specimen was PBMCs or T cells enriched from blood (not recorded which). The chain combines TRBV19 with TRBJ1-3; D perhaps matches TRBD1 (5 bases). The DNA of the CDR3 is TGTGCCAGTAGTATGGGGCAGAACGAAGGAAACACCATATATTTT. Amino acid sequence: CASSMGQNEGNTIYF.